A single count supports the clone carrying this TCR beta chain. Antigen specificity is unknown. Enrolled patients, whose metastatic non-small-cell lung cancer was chemo-refractory, received focal radiation plus CTLA-4 blockade with ipilimumab. This sample stems from a study of radiotherapy plus CTLA-4 blockade in lung cancer. Study results and caveats: Researchers report tumor-derived TCR clones expanding in blood after radiotherapy plus ipilimumab. Early blood T cell clone changes and increased post-radiation serum interferon-beta were reportedly the strongest response predictors.

Generated by immunoSEQ multiplex PCR, the TCRdb table keeps only in-frame clones and is missing some. The sample records fewer than 150,000 clones, 78% being singletons. The sequences come from peripheral blood, collected from a patient treated with radiotherapy plus ipilimumab. This receptor was obtained from a human donor with non-small cell lung cancer who had a partial response to radiotherapy plus ipilimumab.

The CDR3, as DNA: TGTGCCAGCAGTCTGACTAGCGGGTACGCAGATACGCAGTATTTT. Encoded protein: CASSLTSGYADTQYF. This chain links TRBV28 with TRBJ2-3; 10 bases align to TRBD2. J was trimmed by 4 bases and V by 5 bases; bases with no gene match: 6. The germline CDR1 and CDR2 sequences are MDHEN and SYDVKM. The CDR3 is 15 amino acids.